The 23 T cell receptor beta chains listed next were all sequenced from one sample in a study of cytomegalovirus exposure and HLA in healthy donors. Amplification used 60 Vbeta primers and 13 Jbeta primers. TCRdb's copy holds only in-frame clones and misses some; the assay was immunoSEQ multiplex PCR. This sample's clone table lists around 57,000 clones. The sequenced material came from PBMCs. These receptors originate from a woman aged 45-65 years in good health and CMV-seropositive.

The gene calls are TRBV7-9 and TRBJ1-3; D perhaps matches TRBD1 (6 bases). This CDR3 has 15 amino acids. V lost 5 bases to trimming and J lost 0 bases, with 11 bases between them. From germline, CDR1 is SEHNR and CDR2 FQNEAQ (reference sequence). The CDR3 protein is CASSPRGISGNTIYF. CDR3 sequence (DNA): TGTGCCAGCAGCCCGAGGGGGATCTCTGGAAACACCATATATTTT.

The rearrangement joins TRBV28 to TRBJ1-2; a weak D match, TRBD1 (5 bases). The germline V gene has CDR1 MDHEN and CDR2 SYDVKM. V lost 3 bases to trimming and J lost 2 bases, with 7 bases between them. This CDR3 has 13 amino acids. CDR3 sequence (DNA): TGTGCCAGCAGTTTGGAGGGGAACTATGGCTACACCTTC. Amino acids: CASSLEGNYGYTF.

The V gene is TRBV19, the J gene TRBJ2-3; D gene uncertain. CDR1 is LNHDA and CDR2 is SQIVND in the germline V gene (reference sequence). The V and J ends lost 8 bases and 0 bases respectively, with 9 bases between them. There are 13 residues in the CDR3. CDR3 sequence reads: CASAETSTDTQYF. The CDR3 region has the DNA TGTGCCAGTGCGGAGACTAGCACAGATACGCAGTATTTT. Using reference TRBV19 and TRBJ2-3 for the parts outside the CDR3, the full variable domain is DGGITQSPKYLFRKEGQNVTLSCEQNLNHDAMYWYRQDPGQGLRLIYYSQIVNDFQKGDIAEGYSVSREKKESFPLTVTSAQKNPTAFYLCASAETSTDTQYFGPGTRLTVL.

The chain links TRBV4-1 to TRBJ2-7; maybe TRBD1 (5 bases). Germline V gene lookup returns CDR1 MGHRA and CDR2 YSYEKL. This CDR3 contains 14 residues. Trimming shortened V by 1 base and J by 9 bases, and 16 bases separated the two germline ends. CDR3 bases: TGCGCCAGCAGCCAAGTAGTGGGGCTAGGGCGGCAGTACTTC. This encodes CASSQVVGLGRQYF.

V and J are TRBV10-1 and TRBJ1-5, with D unresolved. This CDR3 has 13 amino acids. Trimming pared 3 bases from V and 4 bases from J, leaving 7 bases between. Germline V gives CDR1 WNHNN, CDR2 SYGVQD (reference sequence). This CDR3 is CASSDNLNQPQHF. CDR3 in DNA: TGCGCCAGCAGTGATAATCTTAATCAGCCCCAGCATTTT.

The J gene is TRBJ1-2, the V gene TRBV18; possibly TRBD1 for D (5 bases). In germline, CDR1 is KGHSH, CDR2 LQKENI. The CDR3 runs to 15 residues. V dropped 3 bases and J dropped 6 bases, with 17 bases sitting between them. The CDR3 loop reads CASSPTQVDEDGYTF. The CDR3 DNA reads as TGTGCCAGCTCACCGACACAGGTGGATGAGGATGGCTACACCTTC.

The CDR3 protein is CASSARDRGRYGYTF. CDR3 coding DNA: TGTGCCAGCAGCGCCCGGGACAGGGGGAGATATGGCTACACCTTC. The gene calls are TRBV5-6 and TRBJ1-2; 11 bases align to TRBD1. The V gene's germline CDR1 is SGHDT and CDR2 YYEEEE. This CDR3 contains 15 residues. After removal of 4 bases from V and 5 bases from J, the junction contained 7 bases not matched to a gene.

The chain uses TRBV5-6 and TRBJ1-1; 10 positions match TRBD1. J was trimmed by 0 bases and V by 4 bases; bases with no gene match: 6. Germline lookup yields CDR1 SGHDT and CDR2 YYEEEE. The CDR3 consists of 16 residues. The CDR3 DNA follows: TGTGCCAGCAGCCCCGGACAGGGGGTTCTGAACACTGAAGCTTTCTTT. As protein: CASSPGQGVLNTEAFF.

The chain couples TRBV19 to TRBJ1-5; the D gene is possibly TRBD1 (5 bases). Germline CDR1 and CDR2: LNHDA and SQIVND (reference sequence). This CDR3 is built from 15 residues. Deletions cut 3 bases from V and 2 bases from J, with 11 bases between. CDR3 region: CASSMFGRGNQPQHF. CDR3 coding DNA: TGTGCCAGTAGTATGTTCGGCAGGGGCAATCAGCCCCAGCATTTT.

This chain uses TRBV7-9 with TRBJ1-1; possible D gene TRBD1, 6 bases. The CDR3 is 14 residues long. V lost 0 bases to trimming and J lost 9 bases, with 14 bases between them. Germline CDR1 reads SEHNR; CDR2 reads FQNEAQ (reference sequence). CDR3 sequence reads: CASSLATGQNQAFF. The CDR3 DNA sequence: TGTGCCAGCAGCTTAGCGACCGGACAGAATCAAGCTTTCTTT.

The V gene is TRBV29-1, the J gene TRBJ1-4; 7 nucleotides agree with TRBD1. Trimming at V came to 4 bases and at J to 7 bases, leaving 9 bases not matched to a gene. The CDR3 runs 14 residues. In germline, CDR1 is SQVTM, CDR2 ANQGSEA. The CDR3: CSVVSGGSGEKLFF. The CDR3 region has the DNA TGCAGCGTTGTATCAGGGGGGTCTGGTGAAAAACTGTTTTTT.

CDR3 amino acids: CASTPGYGYTF. As DNA, the CDR3 is TGTGCCAGCACCCCGGGGTATGGCTACACCTTC. The V and J genes are TRBV28 and TRBJ1-2; D unresolved. Trimming removed 7 bases at V and 5 bases at J, with 8 bases between. The CDR3 is made up of 11 amino acids. The germline V gene has CDR1 MDHEN and CDR2 SYDVKM.

This chain joins TRBV6-5 and TRBJ2-7, with 8 bases that match TRBD2. Trimming removed 6 bases from V and 1 base from J; junction bases left unmatched: 2. From germline, CDR1 is MNHEY and CDR2 SVGAGI. The CDR3 covers 13 residues. For the CDR3, the DNA is TGTGCCAGCAGAGCGGGAGTTTCCTACGAGCAGTACTTC. It specifies CASRAGVSYEQYF.

The J gene is TRBJ2-2, the V gene TRBV7-3; 8 bases match TRBD2. The CDR3 totals 15 residues. The trim removed 5 bases at V and 4 bases at J, leaving 6 bases unmatched. CDR1 is SGHTA, CDR2 FQGTGA, per germline. DNA of the CDR3: TGTGCCAGCAGCCCCGGGACTAGGGGCACCGGGGAGCTGTTTTTT. Translated: CASSPGTRGTGELFF.

The rearrangement links TRBV6-1 to TRBJ2-7, with 7 positions matching TRBD1. J was trimmed by 6 bases and V by 8 bases; bases with no gene match: 4. Germline V gives CDR1 MNHNS, CDR2 SASEGT. CDR3 length: 11 amino acids. For the CDR3, the DNA is TGTGCCAGCTTCCGACAGGGCGAGCAGTACTTC. Its protein is CASFRQGEQYF.

The gene calls are TRBV7-3 and TRBJ1-1; 9 nucleotides match TRBD1. Unmatched junction bases numbered 5, after V lost 6 bases and J lost 3 bases. Germline V lookup: CDR1 SGHTA, CDR2 FQGTGA. The length of the CDR3 is 14 residues. The CDR3 nucleotides read TGTGCCAGCAGTAAACAGGGGGCAGACACTGAAGCTTTCTTT. This sequence encodes CASSKQGADTEAFF.

The rearrangement links TRBV7-2 to TRBJ2-4; 15 bases fit TRBD2. The germline V gene has CDR1 SGHTA and CDR2 FQGNSA. The CDR3 has 18 amino acids. V shed 5 bases, J shed 6 bases, and the junction held 11 bases outside the gene matches. CDR3: CASSGTSGGRSGRNIQYF. In nucleotides, the CDR3 is TGTGCCAGCAGCGGGACTAGCGGGGGGCGGTCGGGAAGAAACATTCAGTACTTC.

J is TRBJ1-5 and V is TRBV4-3; TRBD1 matches 8 bases. Per germline, CDR1 LGHNA and CDR2 YSLEER. This CDR3 spans 14 amino acids. V trimming: 1 base; J trimming: 4 bases; junction bases outside the gene matches: 0. In DNA, the CDR3 is TGCGCCAGCAGCCAAGGACAGGGGAATCAGCCCCAGCATTTT. Residues: CASSQGQGNQPQHF.

This chain joins TRBV11-1 and TRBJ2-1; 9 nucleotides match TRBD2. Germline CDR1 is SGHAT and CDR2 is FQDESV (reference sequence). The V and J ends lost 8 bases and 5 bases, in that order; junction bases with no gene match: 7. This CDR3 has 14 amino acids. CDR3 nucleotides: TGTGCCAGCGGCTATGGCGGGAGGGACAATGAGCAGTTCTTC. Its translation: CASGYGGRDNEQFF. The full variable domain, rest sourced from reference TRBV11-1 and TRBJ2-1, is EAEVAQSPRYKITEKSQAVAFWCDPISGHATLYWYRQILGQGPELLVQFQDESVVDDSQLPKDRFSAERLKGVDSTLKIQPAELGDSAMYLCASGYGGRDNEQFFGPGTRLTVL.

V usage is TRBV7-2 and J usage is TRBJ1-3; TRBD1 aligns across 7 bases. This CDR3 has 18 amino acids. Germline-derived CDR1 and CDR2 are SGHTA and FQGNSA. The ends lost 5 bases at V and 0 bases at J; junction bases unmatched: 13. The chain's CDR3 is CASSARYGQERSGNTIYF. The CDR3 nucleotides read TGTGCCAGCAGCGCGCGTTACGGACAGGAACGCTCTGGAAACACCATATATTTT.

The rearrangement links TRBV7-3 to TRBJ1-1, with TRBD1 matching over 9 bases. The ends lost 5 bases at V and 4 bases at J; junction bases unmatched: 5. The CDR3 has 14 amino acids. Germline CDR1 is SGHTA and CDR2 is FQGTGA. CDR3 residues: CASSQGTGLTEAFF. CDR3 nucleotides: TGTGCCAGCAGCCAGGGGACAGGGCTCACTGAAGCTTTCTTT.

The gene calls are TRBV10-2 and TRBJ1-1; D is perhaps TRBD1 (5 bases). This CDR3 is 13 amino acids long. The germline CDR1 and CDR2 sequences are WSHSY and SAAADI. Trimming removed 7 bases from V and 4 bases from J, with 13 bases in between. The CDR3 DNA follows: TGCGCCAGCAAGCGGGGCGAGGGCACTGAAGCTTTCTTT. Residues: CASKRGEGTEAFF.

This chain joins TRBV7-9 and TRBJ2-7; 11 nucleotides agree with TRBD2. The CDR3 loop spans 18 amino acids. The germline V gene encodes CDR1 SEHNR and CDR2 FQNEAQ (reference sequence). The J segment lost 0 bases and the V segment lost 5 bases, leaving 12 bases of the junction unmatched. For the CDR3, the DNA is TGTGCCAGCAGCCCAGAGCCGGGACTAGCGGATAGCTCCTACGAGCAGTACTTC. Amino acid sequence: CASSPEPGLADSSYEQYF.